Listed here are 26 T cell receptor beta chains from one sample, sequenced in a study of blood T cells in healthy people across ages. The use of a sample-barcoded 5' primer and a J-beta primer mix characterized a second PCR of roughly 6 to 11 cycles. MiXCR, applied by TCRdb to the 5' RACE reads, yields one record per CDR3 protein. The sample consists of approximately 700,000 distinct CDR3 sequences, approximately 30% of them appearing once. Material for sequencing was blood. Receptors originate from a woman aged 80 or over in good health.

In its sample, this clonotype was seen once. The chain carries TRBV10-3 and TRBJ1-1, with 9 nucleotides matching TRBD1. Germline assignment: CDR1 ENHRY and CDR2 SYGVKD. The V gene end was trimmed by 7 bases and the J gene end by 8 bases; junction bases not matched to a gene: 17. The CDR3 is made up of 16 amino acids. CDR3 coding DNA: TGTGCCATCAACCCCGGGACAGGGTCCCATCCCACCGAAGCTTTCTTT. Translating it yields CAINPGTGSHPTEAFF.

This chain joins TRBV6-1 and TRBJ2-3; 8 nucleotides agree with TRBD2. Looked up from germline, CDR1 is MNHNS and CDR2 is SASEGT. The CDR3 runs to 14 residues. V lost 8 bases to trimming and J lost 7 bases; unmatched junction nucleotides: 11. The CDR3 region is CASRGSGERNTQYF. The CDR3 DNA is TGTGCCAGCCGGGGTAGCGGGGAGAGGAATACGCAGTATTTT.

To note about this clonotype: With a much larger clone just one base away, this may be a read error. The J gene is TRBJ2-1, the V gene TRBV19; D not certain. Germline V CDR1 and CDR2: LNHDA, SQIVND (reference sequence). The CDR3 has 13 amino acids. This CDR3 reads CARSIDIRSEQFF. CDR3 in DNA: TGTGCCAGGAGTATAGATATACGGTCTGAGCAGTTCTTC.

There are many counts of this clonotype. The rearrangement joins TRBV12-3 or TRBV12-4 to TRBJ2-5; 11 bases are shared with TRBD2. The CDR3 is made up of 15 amino acids. V lost 6 bases and J lost 4; bases outside the gene matches: 7. Here the CDR3 reads CASRLSGGAGETQYF. The CDR3 DNA reads as TGTGCCAGCAGACTTAGCGGGGGGGCAGGAGAGACCCAGTACTTC.

V is TRBV6-2 or TRBV6-3 and J is TRBJ1-1; 11 positions agree with TRBD1. J was trimmed by 4 bases and V by 4 bases; bases with no gene match: 8. CDR3 length: 16 residues. Germline V gene sequence: CDR1 MNHEY, CDR2 SVGEGT. This CDR3 is CASSWEDRGLGTEAFF. In nucleotides, the CDR3 is TGTGCCAGCAGTTGGGAGGACAGGGGGCTGGGCACTGAAGCTTTCTTT.

The chain links TRBV6-1 to TRBJ1-1, with D unclear. From germline, CDR1 is MNHNS and CDR2 SASEGT. The CDR3 extends over 13 amino acids. The V and J ends lost 2 bases and 3 bases respectively, with 7 bases between them. DNA of the CDR3: TGTGCCAGCAGTGAAATAACGGACACTGAAGCTTTCTTT. Translation: CASSEITDTEAFF.

In this sample, this clonotype turned up many times. The chain employs TRBV20-1 and TRBJ2-1; D not resolved. CDR3 size: 15 residues. Per germline, CDR1 DFQATT and CDR2 SNEGSKA (reference sequence). V was cut by 5 bases and J by 0 bases, with 14 bases left in between. The CDR3 DNA is TGCAGTGCTCCACTCCCCCACAGCTCCTACAATGAGCAGTTCTTC. Amino acids: CSAPLPHSSYNEQFF.

This clonotype was found a few times. One end of the junction is discordant with germline, which a read error may explain. The CDR3 reads CVSSSLASGGQNEQFF. Here the CDR3 DNA reads TGTGTCAGCAGCTCCCTTGCCAGCGGGGGGCAAAATGAGCAGTTCTTC. The chain is built from TRBV11-1 and TRBJ2-1; TRBD2 agrees at 9 bases. Germline V gene data show CDR1 as SGHAT and CDR2 as FQDESV (reference sequence). This CDR3 spans 16 amino acids.

There are many counts of this clonotype. This chain joins TRBV7-2 and TRBJ2-1; D unclear. V dropped 5 bases and J dropped 5 bases, with 13 bases sitting between them. This CDR3 is built from 14 residues. The germline CDR1 and CDR2 sequences are SGHTA and FQGNSA. CDR3 protein: CASSPFFGDNEQFF. In DNA form, the CDR3 reads TGTGCCAGCAGCCCATTCTTCGGAGACAATGAGCAGTTCTTC.

The rearrangement uses TRBV20-1 and TRBJ2-2; D is undetermined. V shed 6 bases and J shed 1 base, with 9 bases lying between them. Looked up from germline, CDR1 is DFQATT and CDR2 is SNEGSKA (reference sequence). The CDR3 has 13 amino acids. CDR3 DNA: TGCAGTGCACCTAACGGGAACACCGGGGAGCTGTTTTTT. Translation: CSAPNGNTGELFF.

This clonotype was seen repeatedly, ten times or more. The V and J genes are TRBV7-2 and TRBJ2-1; 8 positions match TRBD1. Germline-derived CDR1 and CDR2 are SGHTA and FQGNSA. The CDR3 loop spans 16 amino acids. With V trimmed by 7 bases and J by 9 bases, 17 bases remained unmatched. CDR3 amino acids: CASTPTQGAYAGEQFF. The CDR3 nucleotides are TGTGCCAGCACCCCGACTCAGGGGGCCTACGCGGGTGAGCAGTTCTTC. Supplemented by reference TRBV7-2 and TRBJ2-1, the full variable domain reads GAGVSQSPSNKVTEKGKDVELRCDPISGHTALYWYRQSLGQGLEFLIYFQGNSAPDKSGLPSDRFSAERTGGSVSTLTIQRTQQEDSAVYLCASTPTQGAYAGEQFFGPGTRLTVL.

This chain connects TRBV5-1 to TRBJ2-7; 11 bases map to TRBD2. CDR1 SGHRS and CDR2 YFSETQ come from the germline V gene. Trimming removed 0 bases from V and 0 bases from J; junction bases left unmatched: 11. This CDR3 has 19 amino acids. In DNA form, the CDR3 reads TGCGCCAGCAGCTTGGGGCGCCTAGCGGGGGGCCGAAGCTCCTACGAGCAGTACTTC. This gives the protein CASSLGRLAGGRSSYEQYF.

On this clonotype: This may be a read error: a much more frequent sequence differs by one nucleotide. Written as DNA, the CDR3 is TGCGCCAGCAGCTGGGGGACAGGGGCTTGCTACGAGCAGTACTTC. This codes for CASSWGTGACYEQYF. The chain carries TRBV5-1 and TRBJ2-7; 10 nucleotides align to TRBD1. The CDR3 runs to 15 residues. Germline assignment: CDR1 SGHRS and CDR2 YFSETQ. The J segment lost 3 bases and the V segment lost 3 bases, leaving 6 bases of the junction unmatched.

This clonotype appeared many times. Here the CDR3 DNA reads TGCAGTGCAACGACAGGGCCTGCCGCCCGGGACGGCTACACCTTC. This gives the protein CSATTGPAARDGYTF. This chain connects TRBV20-1 to TRBJ1-2; 7 nucleotides align to TRBD1. Germline CDR1 reads DFQATT; CDR2 reads SNEGSKA (reference sequence). There are 15 residues in the CDR3. V gave up 6 bases and J gave up 8 bases; unmatched junction bases: 18.

This clonotype was seen more than once but under ten times. The chain is built from TRBV7-2 and TRBJ2-1; D is ambiguous. Germline V CDR1 and CDR2: SGHTA, FQGNSA. Trimming took off 4 bases at V and 5 bases at J, with 9 bases between the two ends. The CDR3 totals 13 residues. The CDR3 sequence is CASSSGPNNEQFF. CDR3 nucleotides: TGTGCCAGCAGCTCTGGACCTAACAATGAGCAGTTCTTC.

The V gene is TRBV6-1, the J gene TRBJ2-5; 10 nucleotides match TRBD1. This CDR3 spans 15 amino acids. CDR1 and CDR2 from the germline V gene are MNHNS and SASEGT. The junction had 15 bases not matched to a gene; V was cut back by 6 bases and J by 11 bases. CDR3 sequence: CASRNTGTGVEEQYF. The DNA of the CDR3 is TGTGCCAGCAGGAACACCGGGACAGGGGTGGAGGAGCAGTACTTC.

This clonotype was detected ten times or more. This chain connects TRBV11-3 to TRBJ2-1, with 8 nucleotides matching TRBD1. Trimming removed 5 bases from V and 7 bases from J; junction bases left unmatched: 13. The CDR3 consists of 16 residues. Germline-derived CDR1 and CDR2 are SGHNT and YENEEA. The CDR3 loop reads CASSLLPGGSLNEQFF. The DNA of the CDR3 is TGTGCCAGCAGCCTCCTCCCAGGGGGCAGTTTGAATGAGCAGTTCTTC.

Many counts were recorded for this clonotype. This rearrangement joins TRBV15 to TRBJ1-2, with TRBD1 matching over 8 bases. J gave up 8 bases and V 2 bases, and 7 bases lay outside the gene matches. Germline CDR1 reads LNHNV; CDR2 reads YYDKDF (reference sequence). This CDR3 comprises 14 residues. The CDR3 DNA sequence: TGTGCCACCAGCAGAATCTCAGGGGGCGAAGGCTACACCTTC. It is translated as CATSRISGGEGYTF.

This clonotype occurred a few times. The chain has TRBV5-1 and TRBJ2-2, with 7 bases aligning to TRBD1. The V gene end was trimmed by 2 bases and the J gene end by 7 bases; junction bases not matched to a gene: 5. The germline CDR1 and CDR2 sequences are SGHRS and YFSETQ. This CDR3 has 14 residues. CDR3 sequence: CASSLGTEGGELFF. CDR3 nucleotide sequence: TGCGCCAGCAGCTTAGGGACAGAGGGCGGGGAGCTGTTTTTT.

The genes are TRBV3-1 and TRBJ2-7, with TRBD2 matching 9 bases. V was pared by 6 bases and J by 4 bases, with 13 bases of the junction left unmatched. The CDR3 contains 16 residues. CDR1 is LGHDT, CDR2 YNNKEL, per germline (reference sequence). CDR3 loop: CASSHRIAGVEYEQYF. DNA for the CDR3: TGTGCCAGCAGTCATAGAATAGCGGGAGTTGAATACGAGCAGTACTTC.

A remark on this clonotype: A much larger clone lies one base from this, so it may be a read error. The rearrangement uses TRBV5-6 and TRBJ2-7; 9 bases are shared with TRBD1. The CDR3 is made up of 15 amino acids. The V gene's germline CDR1 is SGHDT and CDR2 YYEEEE. The CDR3 is CAGSWSGTGNYEQYF. In DNA form, the CDR3 reads TGTGCCGGCAGCTGGTCCGGGACAGGGAATTACGAGCAGTACTTC.

The rearrangement links TRBV20-1 to TRBJ2-5, with no clear D. The DNA matches TRBJ2-7 better at its end, which makes the J call doubtful. Germline V CDR1 and CDR2: DFQATT, SNEGSKA (reference sequence). The CDR3 runs to 11 residues. The CDR3 loop reads CSASDLGEQYF. The DNA of the CDR3 is TGCAGTGCTAGCGACCTTGGCGAGCAGTACTTC.

The table lists this clonotype with many counts. The chain combines TRBV7-9 with TRBJ2-5; D possibly corresponds to TRBD1 (6 bases). Germline V lookup: CDR1 SEHNR, CDR2 FQNEAQ (reference sequence). V lost 6 bases and J 7 bases, leaving 18 bases between the germline ends. This CDR3 is built from 14 residues. This chain's CDR3 is CASSPRTVMGTQYF. CDR3 in DNA: TGTGCCAGCAGTCCCCGGACAGTGATGGGGACCCAGTACTTC.

As concerns this clonotype: Possible read error: a much larger clone is one base away. The chain uses TRBV21-1 and TRBJ2-1; the tabulated D call, TRBD2, remains unverified against the DNA. TRBV21-1 is a pseudogene. This CDR3 has 15 residues. The CDR3 DNA reads as TGTACCAGCAGCAAAACTCGGGGCCCGTACAATGAGCAGTTCTTC. This gives the protein CTSSKTRGPYNEQFF.

The chain carries TRBV20-1 and TRBJ1-2; TRBD1 is a possible D gene (5 bases). Trimming pared 6 bases from V and 1 base from J, leaving 15 bases between. This CDR3 comprises 14 residues. Looked up from germline, CDR1 is DFQATT and CDR2 is SNEGSKA (reference sequence). Here the CDR3 DNA reads TGCAGTGCCCGGGCGCGAGGGGATAACTATGGCTACACCTTC. Amino acids: CSARARGDNYGYTF.

V gene TRBV12-3 or TRBV12-4 combines with J gene TRBJ2-3; 8 bases are a match to TRBD2. Trimming removed 6 bases from V and 13 bases from J; junction bases left unmatched: 18. The CDR3 length is 15 residues. The CDR3 reads CASRAGLVATDAEYF. The DNA of the CDR3 is TGTGCCAGCAGGGCGGGACTAGTGGCCACAGATGCGGAGTATTTT.